Listed below are T cell receptor beta chains from one sample, sequenced in a study of T cell responses to AZD1222 COVID-19 vaccine. Here immunoSEQ multiplex PCR was the method, and the copy in TCRdb shows in-frame clones only, minus some. The repertoire consists of 150,000 or so clones, with about 87% occurring once and the leading ten covering about 4.3%. The sample in question was peripheral blood, obtained 28 days after the second dose of the MenACWY control vaccine. These receptors were collected from an adult who received the MenACWY meningococcal vaccine as a control. CDR3s include the opening cysteine and the closing phenylalanine or tryptophan. D genes are given only for firm matches. For some rows the clone size is stated as once, few or many, or as a class when expanded; others skip it.

cdr3_nt cdr3_aa d_call j_call clone_size v_call
TGCGCCAGCAGCCCGGGGGGTCTTGGCTACACCTTC CASSPGGLGYTF . TRBJ1-2 . TRBV4-1
TGTGCCACCAGCAGAGATCCGGCAGTAACTAATGAAAAACTGTTTTTT CATSRDPAVTNEKLFF . TRBJ1-4 . TRBV15
TGTGCCAGCAGCCCCTCTAGCGGGTCCTACAATGAGCAGTTCTTC CASSPSSGSYNEQFF TRBD2 TRBJ2-1 . TRBV9
TGTGCCAGCAGTTTATTCGCTAGCGGGACCTACGAGCAGTACTTC CASSLFASGTYEQYF TRBD2 TRBJ2-7 few TRBV28
TGCAGCGTGCCACCGTCTAACTTCTATGGCTACACCTTC CSVPPSNFYGYTF . TRBJ1-2 . TRBV29-1
TGTGCCAGCAGCTTAGGATCTGTCGAGCAGTTCTTC CASSLGSVEQFF . TRBJ2-1 . TRBV7-9
TGTGCCAGTAGCGAAATTTCGGCGGGCTATGGCTACACCTTC CASSEISAGYGYTF . TRBJ1-2 few TRBV19
TGTGCCAGCAGCTCGGACAGGGGAGTTAGGGACGAGCAGTACTTC CASSSDRGVRDEQYF TRBD1 TRBJ2-7 few TRBV5-4
TGCGCCAGCAGCTTGGAAGCGGGCCCCTCCTACGAGCAGTACTTC CASSLEAGPSYEQYF . TRBJ2-7 few TRBV5-1
TGTGCCAGCAGTTTAATTGGGGCTTACGAGCAGTACTTC CASSLIGAYEQYF . TRBJ2-7 . TRBV27